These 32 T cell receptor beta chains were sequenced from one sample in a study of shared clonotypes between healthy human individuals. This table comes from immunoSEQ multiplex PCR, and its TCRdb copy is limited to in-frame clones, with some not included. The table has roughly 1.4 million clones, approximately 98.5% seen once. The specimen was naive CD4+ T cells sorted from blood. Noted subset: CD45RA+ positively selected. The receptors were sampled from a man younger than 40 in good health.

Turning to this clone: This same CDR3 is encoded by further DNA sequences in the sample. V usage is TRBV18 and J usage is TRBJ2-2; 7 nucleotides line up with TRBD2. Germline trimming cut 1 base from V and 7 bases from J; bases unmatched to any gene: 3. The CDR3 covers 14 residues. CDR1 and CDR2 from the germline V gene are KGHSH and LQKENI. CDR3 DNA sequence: TGTGCCAGCTCACCACTCTCTAGCGGCGGGGAGCTGTTTTTT. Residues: CASSPLSSGGELFF.

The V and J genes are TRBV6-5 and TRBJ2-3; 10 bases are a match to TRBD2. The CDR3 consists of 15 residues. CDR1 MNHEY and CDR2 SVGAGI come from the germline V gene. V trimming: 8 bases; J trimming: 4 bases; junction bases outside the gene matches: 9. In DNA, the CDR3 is TGTGCCAGCGGGACATCTAGCGGGAGTGCAGATACGCAGTATTTT. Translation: CASGTSSGSADTQYF.

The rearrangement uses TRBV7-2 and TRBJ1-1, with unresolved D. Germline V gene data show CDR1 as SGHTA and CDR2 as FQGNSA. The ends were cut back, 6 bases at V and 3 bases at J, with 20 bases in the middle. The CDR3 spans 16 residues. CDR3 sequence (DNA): TGTGCCAGCAGTTCATGGCGAGGGCACGGATACACTGAAGCTTTCTTT. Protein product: CASSSWRGHGYTEAFF.

This chain's CDR3 is CASSLVGPKETQYF. CDR3 coding DNA: TGTGCCAGCAGCTTAGTCGGACCAAAGGAGACCCAGTACTTC. J is TRBJ2-5 and V is TRBV7-2; unclear D gene. V gave up 1 base and J gave up 5 bases, with 11 bases separating them. The CDR3 covers 14 residues. Germline V gives CDR1 SGHTA, CDR2 FQGNSA.

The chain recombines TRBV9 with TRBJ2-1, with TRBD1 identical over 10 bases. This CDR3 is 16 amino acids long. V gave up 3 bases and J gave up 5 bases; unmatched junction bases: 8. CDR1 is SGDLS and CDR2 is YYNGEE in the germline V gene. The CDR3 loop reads CASSAGTGTGDNEQFF. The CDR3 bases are TGTGCCAGCAGCGCCGGGACCGGGACAGGGGACAATGAGCAGTTCTTC. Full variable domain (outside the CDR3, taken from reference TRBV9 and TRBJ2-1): DSGVTQTPKHLITATGQRVTLRCSPRSGDLSVYWYQQSLDQGLQFLIQYYNGEERAKGNILERFSAQQFPDLHSELNLSSLELGDSALYFCASSAGTGTGDNEQFFGPGTRLTVL.

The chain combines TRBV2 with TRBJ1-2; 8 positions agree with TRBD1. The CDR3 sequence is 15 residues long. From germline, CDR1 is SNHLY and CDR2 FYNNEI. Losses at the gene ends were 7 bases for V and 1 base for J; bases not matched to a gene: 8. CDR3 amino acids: CASTPQGALNYGYTF. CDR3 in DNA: TGTGCCAGCACCCCGCAGGGGGCGCTTAACTATGGCTACACCTTC.

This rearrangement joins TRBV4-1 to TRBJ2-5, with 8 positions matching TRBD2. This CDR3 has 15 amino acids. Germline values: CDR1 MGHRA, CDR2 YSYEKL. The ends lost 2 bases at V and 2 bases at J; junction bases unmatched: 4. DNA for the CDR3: TGCGCCAGCAGCCAACTGGAGCGGGAGCAAGAGACCCAGTACTTC. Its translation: CASSQLEREQETQYF.

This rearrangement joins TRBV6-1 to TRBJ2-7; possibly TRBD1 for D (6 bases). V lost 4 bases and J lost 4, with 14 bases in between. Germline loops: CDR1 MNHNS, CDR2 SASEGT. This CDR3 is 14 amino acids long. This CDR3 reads CASSVRDTVYEQYF. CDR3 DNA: TGTGCCAGCAGTGTCCGGGACACAGTTTACGAGCAGTACTTC.

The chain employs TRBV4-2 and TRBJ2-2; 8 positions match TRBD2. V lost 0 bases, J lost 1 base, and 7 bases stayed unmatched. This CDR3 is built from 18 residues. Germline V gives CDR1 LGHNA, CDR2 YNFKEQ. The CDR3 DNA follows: TGTGCCAGCAGCCAAGATATGAGGACTAGCCGGAACACCGGGGAGCTGTTTTTT. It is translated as CASSQDMRTSRNTGELFF.

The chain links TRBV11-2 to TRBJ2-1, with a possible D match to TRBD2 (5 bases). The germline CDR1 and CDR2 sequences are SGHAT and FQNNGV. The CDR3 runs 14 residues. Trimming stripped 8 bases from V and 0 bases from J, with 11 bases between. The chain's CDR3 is CASERAFSYNEQFF. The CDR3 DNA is TGTGCCAGCGAGAGGGCCTTCTCCTACAATGAGCAGTTCTTC.

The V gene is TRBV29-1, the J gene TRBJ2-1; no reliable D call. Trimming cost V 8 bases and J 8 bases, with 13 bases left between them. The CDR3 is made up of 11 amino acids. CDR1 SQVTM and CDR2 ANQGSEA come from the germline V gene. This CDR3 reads CSLRDYDEQFF. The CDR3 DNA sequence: TGCAGCCTCCGTGATTATGATGAGCAGTTCTTC.

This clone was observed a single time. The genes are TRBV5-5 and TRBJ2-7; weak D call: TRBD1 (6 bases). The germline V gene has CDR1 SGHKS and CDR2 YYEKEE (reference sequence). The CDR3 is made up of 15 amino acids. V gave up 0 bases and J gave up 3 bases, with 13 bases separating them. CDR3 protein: CASSLGTAKGYEQYF. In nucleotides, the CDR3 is TGTGCCAGCAGCTTGGGGACAGCTAAGGGCTACGAGCAGTACTTC.

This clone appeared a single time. Written as DNA, the CDR3 is TGTGCCTGGAGTGTCGGACAGATTCTGGATGAGCAGTTCTTC. This codes for CAWSVGQILDEQFF. The genes are TRBV30 and TRBJ2-1; possibly TRBD1 for D (6 bases). V shed 0 bases and J shed 8 bases, with 14 bases lying between them. The CDR3 extends over 14 amino acids. Germline V CDR1 and CDR2: GTSNPN, SVGIG (reference sequence). Full variable domain (remainder filled in from reference TRBV30 and TRBJ2-1): SQTIHQWPATLVQPVGSPLSLECTVEGTSNPNLYWYRQAAGRGLQLLFYSVGIGQISSEVPQNLSASRPQDRQFILSSKKLLLSDSGFYLCAWSVGQILDEQFFGPGTRLTVL.

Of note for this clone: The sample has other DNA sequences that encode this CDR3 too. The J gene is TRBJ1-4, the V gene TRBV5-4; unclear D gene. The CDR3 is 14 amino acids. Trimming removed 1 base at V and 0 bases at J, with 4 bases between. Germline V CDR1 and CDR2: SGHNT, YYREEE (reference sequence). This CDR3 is CASSLFATNEKLFF. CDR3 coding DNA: TGTGCCAGCAGCTTGTTCGCAACTAATGAAAAACTGTTTTTT.

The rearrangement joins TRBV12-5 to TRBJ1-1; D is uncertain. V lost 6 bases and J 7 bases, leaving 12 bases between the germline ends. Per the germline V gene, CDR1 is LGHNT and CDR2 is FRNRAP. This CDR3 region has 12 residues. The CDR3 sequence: CASGIHNGEAFF. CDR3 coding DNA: TGTGCTAGTGGCATCCACAACGGTGAAGCTTTCTTT.

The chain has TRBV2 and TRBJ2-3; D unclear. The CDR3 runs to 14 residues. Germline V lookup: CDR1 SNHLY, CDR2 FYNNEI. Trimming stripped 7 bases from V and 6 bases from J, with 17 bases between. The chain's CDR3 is CASTEWQEADTQYF. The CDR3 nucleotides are TGTGCCAGCACAGAATGGCAGGAAGCCGATACGCAGTATTTT. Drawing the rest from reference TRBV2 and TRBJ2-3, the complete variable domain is EPEVTQTPSHQVTQMGQEVILRCVPISNHLYFYWYRQILGQKVEFLVSFYNNEISEKSEIFDDQFSVERPDGSNFTLKIRSTKLEDSAMYFCASTEWQEADTQYFGPGTRLTVL.

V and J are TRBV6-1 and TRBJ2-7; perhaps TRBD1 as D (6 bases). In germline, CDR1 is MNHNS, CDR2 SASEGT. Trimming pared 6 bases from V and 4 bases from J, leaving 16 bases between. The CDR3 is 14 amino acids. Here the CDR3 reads CASRLTGEGYEQYF. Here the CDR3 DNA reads TGTGCCAGCAGGCTGACAGGCGAGGGGTACGAGCAGTACTTC.

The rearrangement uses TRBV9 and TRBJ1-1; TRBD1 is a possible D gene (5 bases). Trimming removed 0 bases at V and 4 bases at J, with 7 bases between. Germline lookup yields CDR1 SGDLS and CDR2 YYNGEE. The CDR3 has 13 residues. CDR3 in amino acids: CASSVERGTEAFF. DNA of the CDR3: TGTGCCAGCAGCGTAGAGAGGGGCACTGAAGCTTTCTTT.

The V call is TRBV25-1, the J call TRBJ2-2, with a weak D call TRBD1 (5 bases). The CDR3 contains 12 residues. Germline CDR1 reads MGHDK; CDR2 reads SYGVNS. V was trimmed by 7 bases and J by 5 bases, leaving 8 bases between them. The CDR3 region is CASKRGTGELFF. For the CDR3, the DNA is TGTGCCAGCAAAAGGGGAACCGGGGAGCTGTTTTTT.

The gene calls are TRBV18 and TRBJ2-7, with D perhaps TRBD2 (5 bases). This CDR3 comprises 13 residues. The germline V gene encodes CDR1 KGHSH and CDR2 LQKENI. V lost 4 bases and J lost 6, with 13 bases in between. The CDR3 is CASSLRGGGEQYF. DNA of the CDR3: TGTGCCAGCTCACTACGCGGAGGAGGCGAGCAGTACTTC.

This CDR3 is CASSPVALDYEQYF. The DNA for the CDR3 is TGTGCCAGCTCACCTGTCGCCTTGGACTACGAGCAGTACTTC. V gene TRBV18 combines with J gene TRBJ2-7; D ambiguous. V was cut by 3 bases and J by 3 bases, with 12 bases left in between. The CDR3 runs 14 residues. The germline V gene has CDR1 KGHSH and CDR2 LQKENI. The whole variable domain, remainder taken from reference TRBV18 and TRBJ2-7, is NAGVMQNPRHLVRRRGQEARLRCSPMKGHSHVYWYRQLPEEGLKFMVYLQKENIIDESGMPKERFSAEFPKEGPSILRIQQVVRGDSAAYFCASSPVALDYEQYFGPGTRLTVT.

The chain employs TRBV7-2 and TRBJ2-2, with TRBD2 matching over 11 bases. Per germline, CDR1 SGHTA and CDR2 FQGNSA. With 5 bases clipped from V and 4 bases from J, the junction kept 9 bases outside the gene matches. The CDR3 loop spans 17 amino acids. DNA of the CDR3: TGTGCCAGCAGCCAGGCTTATGGACTAGCGGGCACCGGGGAGCTGTTTTTT. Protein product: CASSQAYGLAGTGELFF.

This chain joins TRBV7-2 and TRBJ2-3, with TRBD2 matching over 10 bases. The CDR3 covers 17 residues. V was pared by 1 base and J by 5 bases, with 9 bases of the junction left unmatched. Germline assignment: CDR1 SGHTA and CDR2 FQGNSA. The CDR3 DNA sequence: TGTGCCAGCAGCTTAGAACCTAGCGGGAGAGGTAGAGATACGCAGTATTTT. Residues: CASSLEPSGRGRDTQYF.

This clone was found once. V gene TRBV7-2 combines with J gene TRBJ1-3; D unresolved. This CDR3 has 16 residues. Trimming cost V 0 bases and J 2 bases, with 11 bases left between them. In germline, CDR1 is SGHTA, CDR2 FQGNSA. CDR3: CASSLALGPPGNTIYF. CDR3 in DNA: TGTGCCAGCAGCTTAGCGCTCGGGCCCCCTGGAAACACCATATATTTT.

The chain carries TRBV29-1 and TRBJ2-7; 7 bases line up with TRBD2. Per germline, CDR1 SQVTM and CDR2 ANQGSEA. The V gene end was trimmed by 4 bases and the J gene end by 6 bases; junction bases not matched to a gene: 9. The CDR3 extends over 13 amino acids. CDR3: CSVGGSNLSEQYF. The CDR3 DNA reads TGCAGCGTTGGCGGGAGCAATCTAAGCGAGCAGTACTTC.

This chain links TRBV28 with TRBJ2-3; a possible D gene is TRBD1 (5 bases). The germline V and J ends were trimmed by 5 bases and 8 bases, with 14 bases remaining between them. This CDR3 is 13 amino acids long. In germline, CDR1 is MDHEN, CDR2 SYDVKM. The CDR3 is CASSRDSTGTQYF. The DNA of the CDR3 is TGTGCCAGCAGTCGCGACAGCACGGGTACGCAGTATTTT.

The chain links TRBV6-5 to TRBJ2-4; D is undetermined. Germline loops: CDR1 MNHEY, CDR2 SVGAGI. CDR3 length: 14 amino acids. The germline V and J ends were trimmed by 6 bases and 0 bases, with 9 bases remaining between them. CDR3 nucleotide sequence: TGTGCCAGCAGCAAGATTATAGCCAAAAACATTCAGTACTTC. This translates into CASSKIIAKNIQYF.

CDR3 in amino acids: CAISDWRNEQFF. Here the CDR3 DNA reads TGTGCCATCAGTGACTGGCGCAATGAGCAGTTCTTC. The V call is TRBV10-3, the J call TRBJ2-1; D uncertain. This CDR3 comprises 12 residues. Germline CDR1 and CDR2: ENHRY and SYGVKD. With 3 bases removed from V and 6 bases from J, the gap between germline ends came to 6 bases.

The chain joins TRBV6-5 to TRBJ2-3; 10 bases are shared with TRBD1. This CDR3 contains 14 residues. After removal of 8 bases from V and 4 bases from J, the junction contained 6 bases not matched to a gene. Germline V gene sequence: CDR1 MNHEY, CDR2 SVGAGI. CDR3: CASGKTGGADTQYF. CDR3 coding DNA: TGTGCCAGCGGAAAGACAGGGGGCGCAGATACGCAGTATTTT.

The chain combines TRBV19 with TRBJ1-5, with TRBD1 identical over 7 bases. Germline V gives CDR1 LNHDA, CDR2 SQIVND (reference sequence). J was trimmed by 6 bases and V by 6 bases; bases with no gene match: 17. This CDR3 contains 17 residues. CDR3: CASSPGNRGGSTQPQHF. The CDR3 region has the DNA TGTGCCAGTAGCCCTGGGAACAGGGGAGGATCGACTCAGCCCCAGCATTTT. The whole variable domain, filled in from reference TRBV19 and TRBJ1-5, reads DGGITQSPKYLFRKEGQNVTLSCEQNLNHDAMYWYRQDPGQGLRLIYYSQIVNDFQKGDIAEGYSVSREKKESFPLTVTSAQKNPTAFYLCASSPGNRGGSTQPQHFGDGTRLSIL.

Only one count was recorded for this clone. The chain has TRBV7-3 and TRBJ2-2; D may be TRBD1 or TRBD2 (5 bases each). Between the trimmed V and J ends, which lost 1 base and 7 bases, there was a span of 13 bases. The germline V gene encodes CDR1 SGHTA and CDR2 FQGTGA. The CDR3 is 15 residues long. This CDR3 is CASSLRIGGDGELFF. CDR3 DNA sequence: TGTGCCAGCAGCTTAAGGATTGGGGGAGACGGGGAGCTGTTTTTT.

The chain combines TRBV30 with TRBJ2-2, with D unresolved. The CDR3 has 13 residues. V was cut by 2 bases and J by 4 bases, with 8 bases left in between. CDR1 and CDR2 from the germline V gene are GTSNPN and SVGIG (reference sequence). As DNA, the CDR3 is TGTGCCTGGAGTACGGAATTCACCGGGGAGCTGTTTTTT. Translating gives CAWSTEFTGELFF.